These T cell receptor beta chains were read from a single sample in a study of CD4+ T cells in melanoma. The assay was immunoSEQ multiplex PCR, and TCRdb's table has in-frame clones only and misses some. The table lists 9,900 or so clones, approximately 68% of them singletons. The material sequenced was cells from a culture (not recorded whether cultured in vitro). These receptors originate from a human donor with melanoma. Each CDR3 is given with its conserved first and last residue. A D gene is named only where the DNA matches it firmly. Clone size is given for some rows only: seen once, a few or many times, or a class if the clone is expanded.

.,TRBV4-1,.,TRBJ1-4,CASSPLAGTANEKLFF,TGCGCCAGCAGCCCCCTCGCCGGGACCGCGAATGAAAAACTGTTTTTT
.,TRBV7-2,.,TRBJ1-2,CASSSQVNYGYTF,TGTGCCAGCAGCTCACAGGTTAACTATGGCTACACCTTC
.,TRBV2,.,TRBJ1-6,CASSERGYNSPLHF,TGTGCCAGCAGTGAGAGGGGCTATAATTCACCCCTCCACTTT
.,TRBV18,.,TRBJ1-4,CASSPRVKGTNEKLFF,TGTGCCAGCTCACCGAGAGTAAAAGGAACTAATGAAAAACTGTTTTTT
few,TRBV7-3,.,TRBJ1-3,CASSLIGPTDSGNTIYF,TGTGCCAGCAGCTTAATTGGCCCGACGGACTCTGGAAACACCATATATTTT
.,TRBV7-3,.,TRBJ2-7,CASSLMKVYEQYF,TGTGCCAGCAGCTTGATGAAGGTCTACGAGCAGTACTTC
.,TRBV7-8,.,TRBJ1-2,CASTLHPAVGGYTF,TGTGCCAGCACCTTACACCCGGCGGTTGGTGGCTACACCTTC
.,TRBV30,.,TRBJ1-1,CAWSRRITEAFF,TGTGCCTGGAGTCGAAGAATCACTGAAGCTTTCTTT
once,TRBV6-1,.,TRBJ1-3,CASSDRGRSTIYF,TGTGCCAGCAGTGATCGGGGGCGATCCACCATATATTTT
.,TRBV29-1,TRBD2,TRBJ2-3,CSVGAGGTDTQYF,TGCAGCGTTGGAGCGGGGGGCACAGATACGCAGTATTTT
few,TRBV10-3,TRBD1,TRBJ2-7,CAISESRTGHSYEQYF,TGTGCCATCAGTGAGTCGAGGACAGGACACTCCTACGAGCAGTACTTC
once,TRBV7-9,TRBD2,TRBJ2-3,CASSSGTSGGPPYF,TGTGCCAGCAGCTCAGGGACTAGCGGGGGCCCCCCGTATTTT
.,TRBV2,.,TRBJ1-5,CASSGPLPGGNQPQHF,TGTGCCAGCAGTGGACCGTTACCTGGTGGCAATCAGCCCCAGCATTTT
.,TRBV5-4,TRBD2,TRBJ2-3,CASSLLTVRSSGRTDTQYF,TGTGCCAGCAGCTTGCTGACAGTCAGGTCTAGCGGGAGGACAGATACGCAGTATTTT
.,TRBV20-1,.,TRBJ1-2,CSTGTAYGYTF,TGCAGTACCGGGACTGCATATGGCTACACCTTC
.,TRBV15,.,TRBJ2-1,CATSRDSAGTVYNEQFF,TGTGCCACCAGCAGAGATTCGGCCGGGACGGTCTACAATGAGCAGTTCTTC
.,TRBV2,.,TRBJ2-3,CASSPTTDTQYF,TGTGCCAGCAGTCCAACCACAGATACGCAGTATTTT
few,TRBV11-3,.,TRBJ1-6,CASSLEVGSPLHF,TGTGCCAGCAGCTTGGAAGTGGGCTCACCCCTCCACTTT
.,TRBV5-1,.,TRBJ1-5,CASSQGGHQPQHF,TGCGCCAGCTCCCAGGGAGGGCATCAGCCCCAGCATTTT
.,TRBV5-1,.,TRBJ2-7,CASGADPSSYEQYF,TGCGCCAGCGGGGCAGACCCCAGCTCCTACGAGCAGTACTTC
.,TRBV11-1,.,TRBJ1-6,CASSTGSGFYNSPLHF,TGTGCCAGCAGCACGGGGTCGGGGTTTTATAATTCACCCCTCCACTTT
.,TRBV5-6,TRBD2,TRBJ2-1,CASSLVRLAGGRHEQFF,TGTGCCAGCAGCTTGGTCAGACTAGCGGGGGGGCGGCATGAGCAGTTCTTC
.,TRBV7-9,.,TRBJ1-2,CASSAISGGGTPYGYTF,TGTGCCAGCAGCGCCATTAGTGGAGGCGGGACACCATATGGCTACACCTTC
.,TRBV6-1,.,TRBJ2-2,CASSVRTADTGELFF,TGTGCCAGCAGTGTCCGGACAGCTGACACCGGGGAGCTGTTTTTT
.,TRBV4-1,.,TRBJ1-5,CASSQGSRDRPQHF,TGCGCCAGCAGCCAAGGATCGCGAGATCGGCCCCAGCATTTT
.,TRBV5-3,.,TRBJ2-6,CARSPRRVISGANVLTF,TGTGCCAGAAGCCCGAGGAGGGTGATCTCTGGGGCCAACGTCCTGACTTTC
.,TRBV18,.,TRBJ2-3,CASSPTGSTDTQYF,TGTGCCAGCTCACCTACGGGGAGCACAGATACGCAGTATTTT